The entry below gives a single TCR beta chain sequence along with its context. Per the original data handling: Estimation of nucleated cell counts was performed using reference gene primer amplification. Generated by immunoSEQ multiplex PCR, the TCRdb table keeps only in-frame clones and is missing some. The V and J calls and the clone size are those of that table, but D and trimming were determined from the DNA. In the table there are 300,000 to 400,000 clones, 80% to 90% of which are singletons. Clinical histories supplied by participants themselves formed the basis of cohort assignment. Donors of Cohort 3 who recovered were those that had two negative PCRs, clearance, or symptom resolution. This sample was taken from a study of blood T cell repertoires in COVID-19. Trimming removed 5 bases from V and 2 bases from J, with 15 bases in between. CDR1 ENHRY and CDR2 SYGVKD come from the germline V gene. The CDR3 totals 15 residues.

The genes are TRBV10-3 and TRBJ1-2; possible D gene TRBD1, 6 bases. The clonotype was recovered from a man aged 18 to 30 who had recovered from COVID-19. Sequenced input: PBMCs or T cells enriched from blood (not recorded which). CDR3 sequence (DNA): TGTGCCATCAGTCCCGGACAGTCGTTGAACTATGGCTACACCTTC. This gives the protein CAISPGQSLNYGYTF.